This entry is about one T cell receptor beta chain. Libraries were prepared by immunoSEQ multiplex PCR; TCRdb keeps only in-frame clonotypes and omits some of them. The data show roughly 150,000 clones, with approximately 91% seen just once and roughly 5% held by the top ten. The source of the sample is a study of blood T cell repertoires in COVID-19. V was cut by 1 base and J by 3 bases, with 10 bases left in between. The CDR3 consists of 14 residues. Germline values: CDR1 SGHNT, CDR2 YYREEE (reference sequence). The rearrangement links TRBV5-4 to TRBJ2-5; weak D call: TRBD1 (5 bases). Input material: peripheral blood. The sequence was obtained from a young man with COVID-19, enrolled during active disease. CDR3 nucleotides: TGTGCCAGCAGCTTGTGGGGCAGAGAAGAGACCCAGTACTTC. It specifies CASSLWGREETQYF. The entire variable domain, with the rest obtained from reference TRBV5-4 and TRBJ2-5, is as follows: ETGVTQSPTHLIKTRGQQVTLRCSSQSGHNTVSWYQQALGQGPQFIFQYYREEENGRGNFPPRFSGLQFPNYSSELNVNALELDDSALYLCASSLWGREETQYFGPGTRLLVL.